This T cell receptor beta chain was recorded in a study of cytomegalovirus exposure and HLA in healthy donors (dated by TCRdb to 2017 to 2019). Background on the whole study: The 500 to 800 repertoires of the first cohort and the 95 to 150 validation repertoires were produced on the same platform, according to a later analysis. The study aimed to test whether cataloging public T cell receptors could reveal signatures of past pathogen exposure. Besides the first cohort of under 700 subjects, a separate validation cohort made up of 120 different subjects was used. High-throughput TCR immunosequencing, statistical association of individual TCRs with disease status, and machine learning were combined to predict cytomegalovirus infection status.

The donors belonged to the validation cohort of under 150 subjects, which was separate from the approximately 700-subject first cohort. The library was prepared using the immunoSEQ multiplex PCR assay. In the authors' own workflow: A statistical classification framework was built for diagnosing cytomegalovirus status from the catalog of TCR beta chain sequences. In TCRdb, the immuneACCESS table is reduced to in-frame sequences with V and J assigned. These tables do not hold every clone; where another copy was compared, an unresolved V gene accounts for under half, and the others remain unexplained. The V and J calls and clone size come from that table; D and trimming were worked out from the DNA. A total of 100,000 to 150,000 clones appear in this sample, around 94% of them only once. The ten top clones hold roughly 1.2% of the sample. About this clone itself: The antigen it recognizes is unknown. Per-base quality was not reported, and no clone a single base away is much larger than it.

Here is what the overall study found, with its caveats: Across donors, most TCR sequences were observed very rarely, whereas some public TCRs were present in many individuals. In a later analysis, TCRs clustered in the first cohort were found to also tend to co-occur in the 120 or so validation repertoires, with 85% to 95% of cluster scores above 0. A later analysis lacked HLA typing for the validation cohort, so it scored co-occurrence in that cohort across all 110 or so repertoires. Cytomegalovirus status was reported to be diagnosed by the classifier with high specificity and sensitivity in both the original and validation cohorts. The authors suggested that the approach could potentially be generalized to other disease states and immunological phenotypes. The study listed 170 or so TCR beta chains as associated with cytomegalovirus. Three of the identified cytomegalovirus-associated TCR beta chains were confirmed in vitro to be specific for cytomegalovirus antigens.

The CDR3 numbers 12 residues from cysteine through phenylalanine. Of the read, only the CDR3 DNA is kept; its 36 bases are in frame from base 1. V loses 11 bases of germline sequence and J loses 1 base, and the interval between the two ends is 9 bases. CDR1 is given as LNHDA and CDR2 as SQIVND, both from the germline V gene (reference sequence). The chain is encoded by TRBV19 joined to TRBJ2-1; the D gene is perhaps TRBD1, on 6 matching bases. This sequence originates from a woman in her late teens or twenties in good health and CMV-seronegative. The sequenced material came from PBMCs. The DNA sequence follows: TGTGCCGCAGGGGTTTCCTACAATGAGCAGTTCTTC. The translation is CAAGVSYNEQFF.